This TCR beta chain originates from a study of cytomegalovirus exposure and HLA in healthy donors. Study findings and constraints: Usually a TCR sequence was rare, but some public TCRs were found in many donors. Specific recognition of CMV antigens was confirmed in vitro for three chains (all CMV-associated).

The V segment lost 4 bases and the J segment 6 bases; nucleotides outside the gene matches: 8. The CDR3 runs to 15 residues. Germline V gene sequence: CDR1 SGHTA, CDR2 FQGNSA. Some clones are missing from TCRdb's copy, which holds only in-frame ones; the method was immunoSEQ multiplex PCR. The sample yields under 200,000 clones, roughly 90% seen once. Concerning this clone itself: The antigen remains unidentified.

The chain combines TRBV7-2 with TRBJ1-5; 8 nucleotides align to TRBD1. This TCR was sampled from a woman in her 30s in good health and CMV-seronegative. Sequenced: PBMCs. CDR3 amino acids: CASSSTGVGGQPQHF. CDR3 DNA: TGTGCCAGCAGCTCGACAGGGGTCGGAGGTCAGCCCCAGCATTTT.